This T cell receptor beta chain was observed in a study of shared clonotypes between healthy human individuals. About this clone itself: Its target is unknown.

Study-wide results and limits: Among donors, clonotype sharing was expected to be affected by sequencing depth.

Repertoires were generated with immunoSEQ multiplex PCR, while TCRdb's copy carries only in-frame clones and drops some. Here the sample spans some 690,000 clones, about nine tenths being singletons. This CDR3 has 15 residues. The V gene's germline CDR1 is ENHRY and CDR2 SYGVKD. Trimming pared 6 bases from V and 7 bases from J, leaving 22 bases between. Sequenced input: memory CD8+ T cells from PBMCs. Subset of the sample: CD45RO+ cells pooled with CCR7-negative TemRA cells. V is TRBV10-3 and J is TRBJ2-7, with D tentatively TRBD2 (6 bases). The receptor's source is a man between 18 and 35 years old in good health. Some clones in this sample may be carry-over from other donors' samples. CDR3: CAIRPGLQPAGEQYF. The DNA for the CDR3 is TGTGCCATCAGACCGGGACTGCAGCCCGCGGGGGAGCAGTACTTC.